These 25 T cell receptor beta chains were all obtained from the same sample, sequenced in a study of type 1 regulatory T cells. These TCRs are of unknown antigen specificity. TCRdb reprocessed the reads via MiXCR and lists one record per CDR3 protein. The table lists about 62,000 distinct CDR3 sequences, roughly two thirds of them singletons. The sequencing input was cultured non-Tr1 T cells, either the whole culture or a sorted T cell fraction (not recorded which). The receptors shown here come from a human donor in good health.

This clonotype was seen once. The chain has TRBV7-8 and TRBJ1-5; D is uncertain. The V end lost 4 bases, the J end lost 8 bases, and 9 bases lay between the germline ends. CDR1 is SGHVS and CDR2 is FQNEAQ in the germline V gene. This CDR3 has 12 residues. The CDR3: CASSSGGEPQHF. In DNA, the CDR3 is TGTGCCAGCAGCTCCGGCGGAGAGCCCCAGCATTTT.

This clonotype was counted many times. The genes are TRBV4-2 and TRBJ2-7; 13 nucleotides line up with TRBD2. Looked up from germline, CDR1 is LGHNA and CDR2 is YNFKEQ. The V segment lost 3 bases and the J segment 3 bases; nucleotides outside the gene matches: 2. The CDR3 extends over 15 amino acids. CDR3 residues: CASSHRLAGGYEQYF. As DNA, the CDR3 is TGTGCCAGCAGCCATAGACTAGCGGGGGGCTACGAGCAGTACTTC.

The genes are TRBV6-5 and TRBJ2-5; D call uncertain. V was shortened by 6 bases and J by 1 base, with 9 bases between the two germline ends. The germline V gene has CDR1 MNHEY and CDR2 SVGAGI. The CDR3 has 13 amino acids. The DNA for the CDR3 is TGTGCCAGCAGCTTCGGGCTCCAAGAGACCCAGTACTTC. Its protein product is CASSFGLQETQYF.

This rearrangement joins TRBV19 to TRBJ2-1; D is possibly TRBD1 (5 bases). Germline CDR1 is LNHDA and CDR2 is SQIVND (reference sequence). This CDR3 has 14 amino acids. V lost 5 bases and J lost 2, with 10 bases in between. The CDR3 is CASSRQGPYNEQFF. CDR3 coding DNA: TGTGCCAGTAGTCGGCAGGGCCCCTACAATGAGCAGTTCTTC. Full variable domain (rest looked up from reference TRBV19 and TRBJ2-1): DGGITQSPKYLFRKEGQNVTLSCEQNLNHDAMYWYRQDPGQGLRLIYYSQIVNDFQKGDIAEGYSVSREKKESFPLTVTSAQKNPTAFYLCASSRQGPYNEQFFGPGTRLTVL.

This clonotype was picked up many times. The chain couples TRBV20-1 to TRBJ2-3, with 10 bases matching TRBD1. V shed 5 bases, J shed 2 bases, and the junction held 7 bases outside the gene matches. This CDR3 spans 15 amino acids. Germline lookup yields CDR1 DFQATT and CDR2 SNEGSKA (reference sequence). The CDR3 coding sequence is TGCAGTGCTGCCCGGGGACAGGGGAACACAGATACGCAGTATTTT. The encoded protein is CSAARGQGNTDTQYF.

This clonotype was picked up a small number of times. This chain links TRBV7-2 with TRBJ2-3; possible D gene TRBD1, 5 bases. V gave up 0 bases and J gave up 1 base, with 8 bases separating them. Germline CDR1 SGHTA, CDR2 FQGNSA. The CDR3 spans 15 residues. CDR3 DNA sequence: TGTGCCAGCAGCTTAGCCATGACAGGCACAGATACGCAGTATTTT. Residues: CASSLAMTGTDTQYF. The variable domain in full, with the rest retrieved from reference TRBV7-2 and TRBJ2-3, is GAGVSQSPSNKVTEKGKDVELRCDPISGHTALYWYRQSLGQGLEFLIYFQGNSAPDKSGLPSDRFSAERTGGSVSTLTIQRTQQEDSAVYLCASSLAMTGTDTQYFGPGTRLTVL.

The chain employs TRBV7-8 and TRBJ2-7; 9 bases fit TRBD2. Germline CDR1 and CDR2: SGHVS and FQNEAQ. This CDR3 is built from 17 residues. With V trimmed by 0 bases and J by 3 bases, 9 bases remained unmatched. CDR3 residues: CASSLAQSSTSGYEQYF. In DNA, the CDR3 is TGTGCCAGCAGCTTAGCGCAAAGTTCGACTAGCGGCTACGAGCAGTACTTC.

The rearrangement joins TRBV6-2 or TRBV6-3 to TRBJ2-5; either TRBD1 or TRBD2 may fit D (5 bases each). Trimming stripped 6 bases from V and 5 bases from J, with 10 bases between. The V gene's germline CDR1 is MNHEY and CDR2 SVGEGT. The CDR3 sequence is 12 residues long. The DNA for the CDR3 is TGTGCCAGCAGCCCCAGGGAGGAGACCCAGTACTTC. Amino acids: CASSPREETQYF.

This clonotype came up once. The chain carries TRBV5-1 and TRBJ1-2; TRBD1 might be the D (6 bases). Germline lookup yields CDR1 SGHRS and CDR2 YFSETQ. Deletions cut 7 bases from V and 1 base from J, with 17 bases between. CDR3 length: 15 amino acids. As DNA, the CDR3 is TGCGCCAGCGCGTCGGGGGACAAAATTAACTATGGCTACACCTTC. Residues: CASASGDKINYGYTF.

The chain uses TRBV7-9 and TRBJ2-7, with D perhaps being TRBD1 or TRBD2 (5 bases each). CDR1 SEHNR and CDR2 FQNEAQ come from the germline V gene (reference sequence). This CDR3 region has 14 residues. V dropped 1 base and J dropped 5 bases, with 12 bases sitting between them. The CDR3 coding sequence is TGTGCCAGCAGCTTAGGACTGGGGGTAGACGAGCAGTACTTC. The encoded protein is CASSLGLGVDEQYF.

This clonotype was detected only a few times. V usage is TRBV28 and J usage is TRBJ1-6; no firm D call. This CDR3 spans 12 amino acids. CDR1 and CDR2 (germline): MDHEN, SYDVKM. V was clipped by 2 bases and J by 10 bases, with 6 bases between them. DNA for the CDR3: TGTGCCAGCAGTTTAAGGGTATCACCCCTCCACTTT. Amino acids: CASSLRVSPLHF. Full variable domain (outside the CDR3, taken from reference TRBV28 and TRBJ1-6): DVKVTQSSRYLVKRTGEKVFLECVQDMDHENMFWYRQDPGLGLRLIYFSYDVKMKEKGDIPEGYSVSREKKERFSLILESASTNQTSMYLCASSLRVSPLHFGNGTRLTVT.

The CDR3 sequence: CASSLPQGKSEAFF. The CDR3 coding sequence is TGTGCCAGCAGCTTACCTCAGGGGAAGTCTGAAGCTTTCTTT. The chain employs TRBV7-9 and TRBJ1-1; tentative D call: TRBD1 (6 bases). The CDR3 runs to 14 residues. The germline V and J ends were trimmed by 2 bases and 6 bases, with 13 bases remaining between them. The germline V gene has CDR1 SEHNR and CDR2 FQNEAQ (reference sequence).

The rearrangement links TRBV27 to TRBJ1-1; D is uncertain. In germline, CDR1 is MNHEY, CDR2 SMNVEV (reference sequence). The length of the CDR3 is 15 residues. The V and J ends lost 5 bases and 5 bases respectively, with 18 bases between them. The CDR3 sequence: CASSPALLIGTEAFF. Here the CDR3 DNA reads TGTGCCAGCAGTCCGGCCCTACTGATTGGGACTGAAGCTTTCTTT.

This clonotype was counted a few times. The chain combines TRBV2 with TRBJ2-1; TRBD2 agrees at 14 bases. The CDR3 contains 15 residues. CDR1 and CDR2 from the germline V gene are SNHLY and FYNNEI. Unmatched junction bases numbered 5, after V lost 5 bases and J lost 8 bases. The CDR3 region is CASSTTGLAGDEQFF. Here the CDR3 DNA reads TGTGCCAGCAGTACTACGGGACTAGCGGGAGATGAGCAGTTCTTC.

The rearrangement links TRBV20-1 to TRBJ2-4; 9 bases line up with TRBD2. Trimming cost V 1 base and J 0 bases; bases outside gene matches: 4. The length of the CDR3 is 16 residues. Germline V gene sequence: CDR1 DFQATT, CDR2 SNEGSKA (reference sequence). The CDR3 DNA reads TGCAGTGCTAGAGGGGCTAGCGGGATAGCCAAAAACATTCAGTACTTC. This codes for CSARGASGIAKNIQYF.

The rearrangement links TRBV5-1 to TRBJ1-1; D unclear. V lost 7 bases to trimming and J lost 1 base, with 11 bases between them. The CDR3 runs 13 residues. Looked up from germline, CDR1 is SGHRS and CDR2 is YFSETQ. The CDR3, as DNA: TGCGCCAGCCTCTCCGAGGGGAACACTGAAGCTTTCTTT. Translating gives CASLSEGNTEAFF.

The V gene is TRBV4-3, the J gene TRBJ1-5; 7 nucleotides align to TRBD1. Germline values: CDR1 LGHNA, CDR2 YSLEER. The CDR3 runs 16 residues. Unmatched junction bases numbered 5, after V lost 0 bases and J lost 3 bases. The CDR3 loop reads CASSQDAGGVNQPQHF. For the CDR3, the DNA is TGCGCCAGCAGCCAAGACGCAGGGGGAGTCAATCAGCCCCAGCATTTT.

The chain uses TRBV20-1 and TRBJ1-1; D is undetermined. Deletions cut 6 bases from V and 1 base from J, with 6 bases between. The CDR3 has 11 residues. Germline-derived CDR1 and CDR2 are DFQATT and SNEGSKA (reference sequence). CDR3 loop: CSAAPNTEAFF. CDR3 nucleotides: TGCAGTGCCGCCCCGAACACTGAAGCTTTCTTT.

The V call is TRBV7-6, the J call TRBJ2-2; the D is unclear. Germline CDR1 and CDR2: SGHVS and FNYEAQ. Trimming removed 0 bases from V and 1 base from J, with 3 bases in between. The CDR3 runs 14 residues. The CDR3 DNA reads TGTGCCAGCAGCTTAGCGCTGAACACCGGGGAGCTGTTTTTT. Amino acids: CASSLALNTGELFF.

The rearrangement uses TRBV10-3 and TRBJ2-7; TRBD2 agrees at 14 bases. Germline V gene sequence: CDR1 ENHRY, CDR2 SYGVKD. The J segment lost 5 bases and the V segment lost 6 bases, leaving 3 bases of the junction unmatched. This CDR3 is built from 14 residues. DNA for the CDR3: TGTGCCATCAGGGGGACTAGCGGGAGTAACGAGCAGTACTTC. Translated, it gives CAIRGTSGSNEQYF.

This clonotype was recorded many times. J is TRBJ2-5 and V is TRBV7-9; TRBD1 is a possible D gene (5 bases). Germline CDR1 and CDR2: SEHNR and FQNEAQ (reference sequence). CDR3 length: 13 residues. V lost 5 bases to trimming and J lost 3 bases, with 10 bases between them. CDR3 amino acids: CASSRQLEETQYF. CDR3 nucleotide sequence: TGTGCCAGCAGCCGACAGCTAGAAGAGACCCAGTACTTC.

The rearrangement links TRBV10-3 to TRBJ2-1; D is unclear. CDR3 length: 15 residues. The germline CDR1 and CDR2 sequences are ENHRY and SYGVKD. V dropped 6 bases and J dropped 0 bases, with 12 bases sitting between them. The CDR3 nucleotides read TGTGCCATCAGGCGATCGGGTAGCTCCTACAATGAGCAGTTCTTC. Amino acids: CAIRRSGSSYNEQFF.

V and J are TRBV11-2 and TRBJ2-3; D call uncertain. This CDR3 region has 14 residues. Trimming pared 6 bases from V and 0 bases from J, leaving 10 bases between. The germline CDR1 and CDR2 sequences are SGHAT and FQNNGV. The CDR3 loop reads CASRLLSSTDTQYF. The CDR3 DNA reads TGTGCCAGCAGACTCCTCTCCAGCACAGATACGCAGTATTTT.

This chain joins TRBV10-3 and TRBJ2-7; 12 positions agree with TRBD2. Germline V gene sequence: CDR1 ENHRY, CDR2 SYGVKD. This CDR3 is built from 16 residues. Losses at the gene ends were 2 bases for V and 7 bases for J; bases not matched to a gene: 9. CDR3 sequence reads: CAISENTSGRLREQYF. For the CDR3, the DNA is TGTGCCATCAGTGAGAACACTAGCGGGAGGTTGAGGGAGCAGTACTTC.

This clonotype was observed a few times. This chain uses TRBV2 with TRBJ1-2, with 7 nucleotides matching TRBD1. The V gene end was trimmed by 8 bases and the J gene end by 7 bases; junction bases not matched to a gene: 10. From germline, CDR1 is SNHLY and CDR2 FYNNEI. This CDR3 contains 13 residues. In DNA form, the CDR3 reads TGTGCCAGCCGATACGACAGGGAGGGTGGCTACACCTTC. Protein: CASRYDREGGYTF.